This T cell receptor beta chain was found in a study of metastatic and nonmetastatic thyroid tumors. No patient received treatment before thyroid surgery. Germline V gives CDR1 KGHSH, CDR2 LQKENI. V lost 8 bases, J lost 2 bases, and 3 bases stayed unmatched. The CDR3 spans 12 residues. TCRdb re-called the PCR reads through MiXCR. The sample has about 40,000 clones, less than 20% seen once. This clone occurred many times. Sequencing was done on a sample of tumor tissue. This clonotype was obtained from a female donor with papillary thyroid cancer or a benign thyroid nodule (not recorded which). Some clones in this sample may be carry-over from other donors' samples. This chain joins TRBV18 and TRBJ2-7, with 7 nucleotides matching TRBD1. The DNA of the CDR3 is TGTGCCAGCGTGGGACAGACCTACGAGCAGTACTTC. Its protein product is CASVGQTYEQYF.